What follows are 22 T cell receptor beta chains derived from one specimen sequenced in a study of T cell responses to AZD1222 COVID-19 vaccine. TCRdb's copy holds only in-frame clones and misses some; the assay was immunoSEQ multiplex PCR. Of 110,000 to 150,000 clones listed, 80% to 90% are singletons. The sequences come from peripheral blood, collected on day 0 of AZD1222 vaccination. The source is an adult in good health.

The chain couples TRBV6-6 to TRBJ2-1; 8 nucleotides agree with TRBD2. The CDR3 has 11 residues. The V gene end was trimmed by 5 bases and the J gene end by 15 bases; junction bases not matched to a gene: 6. The germline V gene has CDR1 MNHNY and CDR2 SVGAGI (reference sequence). CDR3 region: CASSPTGTRFF. CDR3 coding DNA: TGTGCCAGCAGTCCTACCGGGACTAGGTTCTTC.

The chain joins TRBV5-4 to TRBJ2-1; TRBD1 matches 8 bases. Germline V gives CDR1 SGHNT, CDR2 YYREEE (reference sequence). There are 14 residues in the CDR3. J was trimmed by 4 bases and V by 4 bases; bases with no gene match: 4. CDR3 amino acids: CASSAGQGYNEQFF. CDR3 in DNA: TGTGCCAGCAGCGCAGGACAGGGATACAATGAGCAGTTCTTC.

DNA of the CDR3: TGTGCCAGTAGTATAGTCGGCCTAGCCCTCGGGGAGCTGTTTTTT. This codes for CASSIVGLALGELFF. The chain carries TRBV19 and TRBJ2-2; weak D call: TRBD2 (5 bases). The V gene's germline CDR1 is LNHDA and CDR2 SQIVND (reference sequence). The CDR3 covers 15 residues. The V end was cut by 1 base, the J end by 7 bases, with 13 bases between. Supplemented by reference TRBV19 and TRBJ2-2, the full variable domain reads DGGITQSPKYLFRKEGQNVTLSCEQNLNHDAMYWYRQDPGQGLRLIYYSQIVNDFQKGDIAEGYSVSREKKESFPLTVTSAQKNPTAFYLCASSIVGLALGELFFGEGSRLTVL.

This rearrangement joins TRBV18 to TRBJ2-3, with D uncertain. CDR1 is KGHSH and CDR2 is LQKENI in the germline V gene. The CDR3 contains 13 residues. V lost 6 bases and J lost 2, with 9 bases in between. CDR3 bases: TGTGCCAGCTCGCAAGCCCACACAGATACGCAGTATTTT. This gives the protein CASSQAHTDTQYF. Variable domain in full (rest from reference TRBV18 and TRBJ2-3): NAGVMQNPRHLVRRRGQEARLRCSPMKGHSHVYWYRQLPEEGLKFMVYLQKENIIDESGMPKERFSAEFPKEGPSILRIQQVVRGDSAAYFCASSQAHTDTQYFGPGTRLTVL.

This clone was found a few times. The CDR3 sequence: CASSQDLVGLFF. DNA for the CDR3: TGTGCCAGCAGCCAAGATCTCGTCGGGCTGTTTTTT. This rearrangement joins TRBV3-1 (or the pseudogene TRBV3-2) to TRBJ2-2; D is uncertain. Germline V gene sequence: CDR1 LGHDT, CDR2 YNNKEL (reference sequence). With 0 bases removed from V and 13 bases from J, the gap between germline ends came to 9 bases. The CDR3 contains 12 residues.

The rearrangement links TRBV30 to TRBJ2-1; possible D gene TRBD2, 5 bases. CDR1 is GTSNPN, CDR2 SVGIG, per germline (reference sequence). The CDR3 has 15 residues. Trimming removed 0 bases at V and 0 bases at J, with 9 bases between. The CDR3 DNA follows: TGTGCCTGGAGTGTCTCGGGGAGCTCCTACAATGAGCAGTTCTTC. As protein: CAWSVSGSSYNEQFF.

The chain couples TRBV7-2 to TRBJ1-3; unclear D gene. V gave up 1 base and J gave up 8 bases, with 6 bases separating them. CDR3 length: 12 amino acids. CDR1 is SGHTA, CDR2 FQGNSA, per germline. CDR3 sequence reads: CASSLDGDTIYF. DNA for the CDR3: TGTGCCAGCAGCTTAGACGGTGACACCATATATTTT.

The CDR3 spells CATSRDPGGTNEAFF. The DNA of the CDR3 is TGTGCCACCAGCAGAGATCCGGGGGGCACCAATGAAGCTTTCTTT. This sequence joins TRBV15 and TRBJ1-1, with a possible D match to TRBD1 (6 bases). The CDR3 runs 15 residues. The germline gives CDR1 LNHNV, CDR2 YYDKDF (reference sequence). The V gene lost 0 bases and the J gene lost 7 bases, with 15 bases spanning the gap. The full variable domain, completed using reference TRBV15 and TRBJ1-1, is DAMVIQNPRYQVTQFGKPVTLSCSQTLNHNVMYWYQQKSSQAPKLLFHYYDKDFNNEADTPDNFQSRRPNTSFCFLDIRSPGLGDTAMYLCATSRDPGGTNEAFFGQGTRLTVV.

The genes are TRBV18 and TRBJ1-2, with D unclear. V lost 2 bases, J lost 2 bases, and 9 bases lay in between. This CDR3 region has 14 residues. Germline lookup yields CDR1 KGHSH and CDR2 LQKENI. The CDR3 DNA reads TGTGCCAGCTCACCAATGGGAGAAAACTATGGCTACACCTTC. Translation: CASSPMGENYGYTF.

The rearrangement links TRBV29-1 to TRBJ1-1, with TRBD1 as a possible D gene (5 bases). This CDR3 is built from 12 residues. Germline V gene sequence: CDR1 SQVTM, CDR2 ANQGSEA. CDR3 coding DNA: TGCCGCGGGGGGGGGATGAACACTGAAGCTTTCTTT. This encodes CRGGGMNTEAFF.

DNA for the CDR3: TGTGCCAGCAGTTCTGAGGGCTTGGGCTACACCTTC. Its protein is CASSSEGLGYTF. The gene calls are TRBV27 and TRBJ1-2; D is undetermined. Deletions cut 4 bases from V and 8 bases from J, with 11 bases between. CDR3 size: 12 residues. The germline V gene has CDR1 MNHEY and CDR2 SMNVEV (reference sequence).

The table lists this clone with a count of one. The genes are TRBV6-5 and TRBJ2-2; a possible D gene is TRBD2 (6 bases). The CDR3 runs 15 residues. The V gene lost 7 bases and the J gene lost 2 bases, with 14 bases spanning the gap. Germline-derived CDR1 and CDR2 are MNHEY and SVGAGI. The CDR3 DNA sequence: TGTGCCAGCATTTTTAGCGGCATAAACACCGGGGAGCTGTTTTTT. Residues: CASIFSGINTGELFF.

V gene TRBV14 combines with J gene TRBJ2-7; D is ambiguous. The V end was cut by 1 base, the J end by 2 bases, with 15 bases between. Germline V gene sequence: CDR1 SGHDN, CDR2 FVKESK. This CDR3 is 16 amino acids long. The CDR3 reads CASSQGFTGIPYEQYF. In DNA, the CDR3 is TGTGCCAGCAGCCAAGGGTTTACCGGCATTCCCTACGAGCAGTACTTC.

The chain links TRBV6-5 to TRBJ1-2; 10 bases align to TRBD1. Trimming at V came to 2 bases and at J to 7 bases, leaving 4 bases not matched to a gene. The CDR3 totals 14 residues. Germline V gene data show CDR1 as MNHEY and CDR2 as SVGAGI. The CDR3 DNA is TGTGCCAGCAGTTACGCCGGGACAGGGGTTGGCTACACCTTC. Protein sequence: CASSYAGTGVGYTF.

The chain combines TRBV4-3 with TRBJ1-5; D perhaps matches TRBD1 (5 bases). From germline, CDR1 is LGHNA and CDR2 YSLEER. The CDR3 totals 17 residues. V was shortened by 4 bases and J by 5 bases, with 21 bases between the two germline ends. CDR3 region: CASSPTEQDNRDQPQHF. The CDR3 coding sequence is TGCGCCAGCAGCCCAACTGAGCAGGACAATCGAGATCAGCCCCAGCATTTT.

The chain uses TRBV19 and TRBJ2-2; the D call may be TRBD1 or TRBD2 (5 bases each). The CDR3 spans 14 residues. Germline CDR1 reads LNHDA; CDR2 reads SQIVND (reference sequence). The ends were cut back, 3 bases at V and 5 bases at J, with 10 bases in the middle. The DNA for the CDR3 is TGTGCCAGTAGTATGTCGGGACGGACCGGGGAGCTGTTTTTT. It yields the protein CASSMSGRTGELFF.

This chain uses TRBV5-1 with TRBJ1-1, with D maybe TRBD1 (6 bases). Germline CDR1 SGHRS, CDR2 YFSETQ. Trimming stripped 4 bases from V and 7 bases from J, with 14 bases between. CDR3 length: 13 residues. The chain's CDR3 is CASSRPEDSEAFF. CDR3 DNA: TGCGCCAGCAGCCGGCCTGAGGACAGTGAAGCTTTCTTT.

V is TRBV2 and J is TRBJ1-2; D is ambiguous. Trimming took 6 bases from V and 12 from J, leaving 20 bases between them. Germline V gives CDR1 SNHLY, CDR2 FYNNEI. The CDR3 contains 13 residues. CDR3 nucleotide sequence: TGTGCCAGCAGCCTTTGGGAGGGCAGATTCCACACCTTC. This translates into CASSLWEGRFHTF.

The V gene is TRBV10-1, the J gene TRBJ2-3; D not certain. From germline, CDR1 is WNHNN and CDR2 SYGVQD (reference sequence). This CDR3 is 14 amino acids long. The V end lost 4 bases, the J end lost 5 bases, and 13 bases lay between the germline ends. The CDR3 loop reads CASSALGRGDTQYF. The CDR3 DNA is TGCGCCAGCAGTGCCCTGGGAAGAGGAGATACGCAGTATTTT.

This rearrangement joins TRBV18 to TRBJ2-7; possibly TRBD1 or TRBD2 for D (6 bases each). The CDR3 extends over 14 amino acids. Germline loops: CDR1 KGHSH, CDR2 LQKENI. V gave up 3 bases and J gave up 7 bases, with 16 bases separating them. Here the CDR3 DNA reads TGTGCCAGCTCACCCACCCCCGTAGGGGGGGAGCAGTACTTC. This encodes CASSPTPVGGEQYF.

This clone was counted a single time. The genes are TRBV2 and TRBJ1-3, with 8 nucleotides matching TRBD1. Looked up from germline, CDR1 is SNHLY and CDR2 is FYNNEI. The CDR3 is made up of 16 amino acids. V shed 6 bases and J 0 bases; nucleotides not matched to a gene: 7. The CDR3 nucleotides read TGTGCCAGCAGGAGGACAGGGCCTAACTCTGGAAACACCATATATTTT. Protein product: CASRRTGPNSGNTIYF.

This clone has just one count. This chain connects TRBV18 to TRBJ2-5, with 12 bases lining up with TRBD2. V trimming: 1 base; J trimming: 0 bases; junction bases outside the gene matches: 9. The length of the CDR3 is 19 residues. Germline V CDR1 and CDR2: KGHSH, LQKENI. The DNA of the CDR3 is TGTGCCAGCTCACCACAACTAGCGGGAGGTTCATGGTACCAAGAGACCCAGTACTTC. Its translation is CASSPQLAGGSWYQETQYF. The complete variable domain, with remaining parts taken from reference TRBV18 and TRBJ2-5, reads NAGVMQNPRHLVRRRGQEARLRCSPMKGHSHVYWYRQLPEEGLKFMVYLQKENIIDESGMPKERFSAEFPKEGPSILRIQQVVRGDSAAYFCASSPQLAGGSWYQETQYFGPGTRLLVL.